These 2 T cell receptor beta chains were all obtained from the same sample, sequenced in a study of shared clonotypes between healthy human individuals. Measured with immunoSEQ multiplex PCR; TCRdb has only the in-frame clones, and not every one. The sample has 500,000 to 550,000 clones; around 96% are singletons. The specimen sequenced was naive CD4+ T cells sorted from blood. Subset described: CD45RA+ positively selected. These receptors were collected from a woman aged 30 to 39 in good health.

This chain joins TRBV7-3 and TRBJ2-2; no reliable D call. Per the germline V gene, CDR1 is SGHTA and CDR2 is FQGTGA. There are 16 residues in the CDR3. Trimming removed 1 base at V and 0 bases at J, with 9 bases between. In DNA form, the CDR3 reads TGTGCCAGCAGCTTAATTGCGACCCCGAACACCGGGGAGCTGTTTTTT. Translated, it gives CASSLIATPNTGELFF.

This chain links TRBV6-5 with TRBJ1-1; D unresolved. This CDR3 has 14 residues. Germline CDR1 MNHEY, CDR2 SVGAGI. Deletions cut 2 bases from V and 5 bases from J, with 12 bases between. The CDR3 loop is CASSYLGRDTEAFF. CDR3 sequence (DNA): TGTGCCAGCAGTTACCTGGGAAGAGATACTGAAGCTTTCTTT.